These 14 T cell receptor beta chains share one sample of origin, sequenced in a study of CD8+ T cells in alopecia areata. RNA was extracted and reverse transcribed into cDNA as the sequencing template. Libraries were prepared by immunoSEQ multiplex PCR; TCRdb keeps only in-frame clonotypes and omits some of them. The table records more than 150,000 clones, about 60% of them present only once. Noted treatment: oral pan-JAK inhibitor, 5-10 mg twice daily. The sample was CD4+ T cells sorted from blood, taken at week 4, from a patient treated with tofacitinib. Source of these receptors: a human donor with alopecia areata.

CDR3 nucleotides: TGCAGCGTCCAGTCGGGACAGGGACTATCTAACTATGGCTACACCTTC. As protein: CSVQSGQGLSNYGYTF. J is TRBJ1-2 and V is TRBV29-1, with TRBD1 matching over 9 bases. The CDR3 consists of 16 residues. V shed 6 bases and J 0 bases; nucleotides not matched to a gene: 11. Germline V lookup: CDR1 SQVTM, CDR2 ANQGSEA.

CDR3 nucleotide sequence: TGTGCCAGCAGTGAGACGGCCTACGAGCAGTACTTC. This gives the protein CASSETAYEQYF. This chain links TRBV6-1 with TRBJ2-7; D unresolved. V lost 3 bases and J lost 2, with 5 bases in between. Per germline, CDR1 MNHNS and CDR2 SASEGT. The CDR3 consists of 12 residues.

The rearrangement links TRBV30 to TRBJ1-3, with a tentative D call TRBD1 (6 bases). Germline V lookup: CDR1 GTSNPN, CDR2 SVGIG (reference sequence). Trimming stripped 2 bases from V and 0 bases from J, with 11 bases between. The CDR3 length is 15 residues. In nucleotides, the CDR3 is TGTGCCTGGAGTCCACAGGGTTACTCTGGAAACACCATATATTTT. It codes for CAWSPQGYSGNTIYF.

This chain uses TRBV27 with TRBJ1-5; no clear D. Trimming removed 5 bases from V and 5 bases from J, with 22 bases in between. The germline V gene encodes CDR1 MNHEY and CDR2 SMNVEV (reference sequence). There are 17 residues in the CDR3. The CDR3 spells CASSPLFETLDYQPQHF. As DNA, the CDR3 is TGTGCCAGCAGTCCATTATTCGAGACGCTGGATTATCAGCCCCAGCATTTT.

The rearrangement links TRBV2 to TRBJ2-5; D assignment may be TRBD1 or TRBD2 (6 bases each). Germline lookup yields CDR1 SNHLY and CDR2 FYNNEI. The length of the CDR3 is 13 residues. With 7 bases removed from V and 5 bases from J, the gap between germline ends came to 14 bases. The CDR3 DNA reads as TGTGCCAGCAAGGCGATAGGGGGGGAGACCCAGTACTTC. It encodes CASKAIGGETQYF. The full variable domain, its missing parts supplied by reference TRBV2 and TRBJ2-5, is EPEVTQTPSHQVTQMGQEVILRCVPISNHLYFYWYRQILGQKVEFLVSFYNNEISEKSEIFDDQFSVERPDGSNFTLKIRSTKLEDSAMYFCASKAIGGETQYFGPGTRLLVL.

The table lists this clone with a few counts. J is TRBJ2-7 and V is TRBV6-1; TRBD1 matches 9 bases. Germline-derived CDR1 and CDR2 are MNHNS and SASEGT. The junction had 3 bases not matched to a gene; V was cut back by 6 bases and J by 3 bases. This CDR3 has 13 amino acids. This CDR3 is CASSRQGDYEQYF. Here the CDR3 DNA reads TGTGCCAGCAGCCGACAGGGGGACTACGAGCAGTACTTC.

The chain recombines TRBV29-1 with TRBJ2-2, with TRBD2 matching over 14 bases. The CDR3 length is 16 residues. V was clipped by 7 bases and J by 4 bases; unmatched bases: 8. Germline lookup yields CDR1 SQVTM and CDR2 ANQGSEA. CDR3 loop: CSAAGLAGALTGELFF. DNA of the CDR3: TGCAGCGCGGCGGGACTAGCGGGGGCCCTCACCGGGGAGCTGTTTTTT.

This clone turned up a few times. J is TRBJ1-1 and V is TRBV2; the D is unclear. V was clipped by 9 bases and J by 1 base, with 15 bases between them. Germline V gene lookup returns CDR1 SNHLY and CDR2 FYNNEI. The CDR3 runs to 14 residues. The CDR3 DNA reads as TGTGCCAGAAGGAGAAGTAAACGGAACACTGAAGCTTTCTTT. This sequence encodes CARRRSKRNTEAFF.

The CDR3 coding sequence is TGTGCCAGCAGTTTACTGACCCAGGAAAGTTCACCCCTCCACTTT. Amino acids: CASSLLTQESSPLHF. The V and J genes are TRBV27 and TRBJ1-6; D remains unclear. The CDR3 runs to 15 residues. V dropped 2 bases and J dropped 9 bases, with 14 bases sitting between them. Germline assignment: CDR1 MNHEY and CDR2 SMNVEV (reference sequence).

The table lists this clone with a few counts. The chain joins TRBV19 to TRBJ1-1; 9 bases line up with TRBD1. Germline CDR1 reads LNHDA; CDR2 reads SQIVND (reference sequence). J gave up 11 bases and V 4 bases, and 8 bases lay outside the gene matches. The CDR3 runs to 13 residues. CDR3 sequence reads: CASSTSGQGRAFF. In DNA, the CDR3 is TGTGCCAGTAGTACCTCCGGACAGGGGAGGGCTTTCTTT.

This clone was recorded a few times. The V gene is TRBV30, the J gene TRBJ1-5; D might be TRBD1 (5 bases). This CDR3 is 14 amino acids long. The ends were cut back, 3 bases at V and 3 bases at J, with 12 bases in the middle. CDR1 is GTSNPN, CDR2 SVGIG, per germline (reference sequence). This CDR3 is CAWSWGRDNQPQHF. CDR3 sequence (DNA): TGTGCCTGGAGCTGGGGCAGGGACAATCAGCCCCAGCATTTT.

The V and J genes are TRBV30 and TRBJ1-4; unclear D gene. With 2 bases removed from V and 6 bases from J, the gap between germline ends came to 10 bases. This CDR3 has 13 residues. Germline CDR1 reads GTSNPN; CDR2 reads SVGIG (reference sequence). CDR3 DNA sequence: TGTGCCTGGAGTCCCGGTAGGGATGAAAAACTGTTTTTT. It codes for CAWSPGRDEKLFF.

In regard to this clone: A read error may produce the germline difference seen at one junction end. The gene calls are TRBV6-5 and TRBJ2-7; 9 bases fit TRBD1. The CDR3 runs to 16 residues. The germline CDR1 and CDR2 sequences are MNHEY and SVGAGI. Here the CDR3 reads CASSYSGTGSFYEQYF. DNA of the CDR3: TGTGCCAGCAGCTACTCCGGGACAGGGAGTTTCTACGAGCAGTACTTC.

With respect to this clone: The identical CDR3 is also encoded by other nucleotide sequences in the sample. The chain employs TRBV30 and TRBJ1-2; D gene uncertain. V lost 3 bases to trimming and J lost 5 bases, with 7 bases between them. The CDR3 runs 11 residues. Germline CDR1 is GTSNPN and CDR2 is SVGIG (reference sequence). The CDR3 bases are TGTGCCTGGAGCACAGCATATGGCTACACCTTC. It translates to CAWSTAYGYTF.